Reported below is one T cell receptor (beta chain). How the authors handled the data: Researchers report that nucleated cell counts were estimated from reference gene primer amplification. The protocol was immunoSEQ multiplex PCR, while the TCRdb copy is restricted to in-frame clones and leaves out a portion. V, J and clone size are taken as reported in that table, and D and trimming were inferred from the DNA itself. Of about 200,000 clones in the sample, roughly 80% are singletons; the top ten hold 6.5% to 9.5%. This record belongs to a study of blood T cell repertoires in COVID-19. The CDR3 runs to 15 residues. The ends lost 0 bases at V and 6 bases at J; junction bases unmatched: 6. Per the germline V gene, CDR1 is ENHRY and CDR2 is SYGVKD.

Specimen: peripheral blood. The J gene is TRBJ2-7, the V gene TRBV10-3, with 9 bases that match TRBD1. This TCR was recovered from a woman aged 60-75 years with COVID-19, enrolled during active disease. CDR3 in DNA: TGTGCCATCAGTGAGTCTGGACAGGGGTCTGGCGAGCAGTACTTC. Amino acids: CAISESGQGSGEQYF.